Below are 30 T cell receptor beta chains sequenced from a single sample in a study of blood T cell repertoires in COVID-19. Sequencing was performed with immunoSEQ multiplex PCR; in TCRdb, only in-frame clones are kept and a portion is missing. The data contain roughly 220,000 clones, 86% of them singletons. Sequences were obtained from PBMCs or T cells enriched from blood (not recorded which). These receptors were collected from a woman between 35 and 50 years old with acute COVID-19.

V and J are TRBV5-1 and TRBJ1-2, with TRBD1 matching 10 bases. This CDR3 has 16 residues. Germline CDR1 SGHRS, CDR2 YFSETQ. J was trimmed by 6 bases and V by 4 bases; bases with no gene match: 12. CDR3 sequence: CASSTGGTGVAHGYTF. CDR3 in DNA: TGCGCCAGCAGCACTGGAGGGACAGGGGTGGCTCATGGCTACACCTTC.

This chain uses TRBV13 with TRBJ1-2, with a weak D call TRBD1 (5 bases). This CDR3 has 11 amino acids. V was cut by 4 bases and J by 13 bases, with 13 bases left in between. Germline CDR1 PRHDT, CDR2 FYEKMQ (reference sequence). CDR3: CASSSGHPPTF. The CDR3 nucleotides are TGTGCCAGCAGCTCCGGACACCCTCCCACCTTC.

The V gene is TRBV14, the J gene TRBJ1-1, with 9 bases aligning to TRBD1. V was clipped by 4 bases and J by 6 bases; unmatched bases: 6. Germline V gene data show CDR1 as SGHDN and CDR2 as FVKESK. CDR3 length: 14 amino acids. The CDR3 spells CASSLGQGGAEAFF. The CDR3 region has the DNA TGTGCCAGCAGCCTGGGACAGGGCGGGGCTGAAGCTTTCTTT. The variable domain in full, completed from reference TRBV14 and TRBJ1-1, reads EAGVTQFPSHSVIEKGQTVTLRCDPISGHDNLYWYRRVMGKEIKFLLHFVKESKQDESGMPNNRFLAERTGGTYSTLKVQPAELEDSGVYFCASSLGQGGAEAFFGQGTRLTVV.

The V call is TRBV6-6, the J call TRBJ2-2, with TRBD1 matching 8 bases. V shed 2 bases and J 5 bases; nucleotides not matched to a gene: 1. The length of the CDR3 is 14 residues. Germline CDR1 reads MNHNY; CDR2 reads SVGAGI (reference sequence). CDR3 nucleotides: TGTGCCAGCAGTTACCGGACAGGGACCGGGGAGCTGTTTTTT. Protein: CASSYRTGTGELFF.

The CDR3 loop reads CASRPTGSPGNTEAFF. CDR3 coding DNA: TGTGCCAGTAGACCGACAGGTTCACCGGGGAACACTGAAGCTTTCTTT. This chain connects TRBV19 to TRBJ1-1; tentative D call: TRBD1 (6 bases). In germline, CDR1 is LNHDA, CDR2 SQIVND (reference sequence). This CDR3 comprises 16 residues. Trimming shortened V by 6 bases and J by 1 base, and 18 bases separated the two germline ends.

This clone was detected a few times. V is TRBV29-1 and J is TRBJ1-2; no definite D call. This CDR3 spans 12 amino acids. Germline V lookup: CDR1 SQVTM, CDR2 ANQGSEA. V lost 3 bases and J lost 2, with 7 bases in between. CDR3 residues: CSVDAVNYGYTF. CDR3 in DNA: TGCAGCGTTGACGCAGTAAACTATGGCTACACCTTC.

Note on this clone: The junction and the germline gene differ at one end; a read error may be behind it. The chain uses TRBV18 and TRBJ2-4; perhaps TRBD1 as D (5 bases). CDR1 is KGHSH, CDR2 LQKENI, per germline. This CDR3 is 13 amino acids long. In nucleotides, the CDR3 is TGTGCCAGCTCAGACGACAGCAAAGACATTCAGTACTTC. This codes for CASSDDSKDIQYF.

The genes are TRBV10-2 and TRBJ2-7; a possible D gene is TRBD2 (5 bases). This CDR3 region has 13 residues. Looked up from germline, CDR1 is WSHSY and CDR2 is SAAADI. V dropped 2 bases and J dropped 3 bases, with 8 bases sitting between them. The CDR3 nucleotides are TGCGCCAGCAGTGAGGCTAGCTACTACGAGCAGTACGTC. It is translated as CASSEASYYEQYV.

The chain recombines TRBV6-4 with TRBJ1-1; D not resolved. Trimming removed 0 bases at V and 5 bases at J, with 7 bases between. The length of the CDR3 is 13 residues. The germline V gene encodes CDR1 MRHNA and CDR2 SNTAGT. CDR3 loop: CASSDSRSTEAFF. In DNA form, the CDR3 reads TGTGCCAGCAGTGACTCGCGGTCTACTGAAGCTTTCTTT.

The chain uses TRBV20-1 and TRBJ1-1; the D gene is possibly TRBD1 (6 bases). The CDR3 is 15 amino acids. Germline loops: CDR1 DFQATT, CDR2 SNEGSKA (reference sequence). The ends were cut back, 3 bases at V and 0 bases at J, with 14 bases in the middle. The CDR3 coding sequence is TGCAGTGCTAGTCCCGGGACATCCATGAACACTGAAGCTTTCTTT. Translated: CSASPGTSMNTEAFF.

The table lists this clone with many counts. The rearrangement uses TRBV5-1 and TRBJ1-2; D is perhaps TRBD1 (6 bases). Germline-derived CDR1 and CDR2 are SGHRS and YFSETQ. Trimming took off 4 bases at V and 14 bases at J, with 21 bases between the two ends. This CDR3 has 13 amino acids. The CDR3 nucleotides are TGCGCCAGCAGCCCCGGGGGGGCTTTATCTGGAACCTTC. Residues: CASSPGGALSGTF.

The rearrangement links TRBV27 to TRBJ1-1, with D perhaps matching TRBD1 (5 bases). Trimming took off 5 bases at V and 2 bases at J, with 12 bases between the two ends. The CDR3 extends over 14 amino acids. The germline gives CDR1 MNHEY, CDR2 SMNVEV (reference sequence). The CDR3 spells CASSRQTSNTEAFF. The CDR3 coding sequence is TGTGCCAGCAGTCGACAGACTTCTAACACTGAAGCTTTCTTT.

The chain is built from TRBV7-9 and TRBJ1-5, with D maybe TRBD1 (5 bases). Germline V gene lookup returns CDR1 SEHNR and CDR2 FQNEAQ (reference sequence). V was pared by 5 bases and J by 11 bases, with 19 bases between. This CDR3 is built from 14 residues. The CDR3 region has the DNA TGTGCCAGCAGCCGAGCCGGGGGATCGAGCGCCCAGCATTTT. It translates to CASSRAGGSSAQHF.

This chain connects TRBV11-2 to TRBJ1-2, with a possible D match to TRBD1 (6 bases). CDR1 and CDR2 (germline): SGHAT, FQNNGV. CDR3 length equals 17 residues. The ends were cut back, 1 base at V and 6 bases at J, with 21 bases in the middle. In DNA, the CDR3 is TGTGCCAGCAGCTTAGCTACACCCGTGCCCGGGGACAATGGCTACACCTTC. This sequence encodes CASSLATPVPGDNGYTF. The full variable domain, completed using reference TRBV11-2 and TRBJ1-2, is EAGVAQSPRYKIIEKRQSVAFWCNPISGHATLYWYQQILGQGPKLLIQFQNNGVVDDSQLPKDRFSAERLKGVDSTLKIQPAKLEDSAVYLCASSLATPVPGDNGYTFGSGTRLTVV.

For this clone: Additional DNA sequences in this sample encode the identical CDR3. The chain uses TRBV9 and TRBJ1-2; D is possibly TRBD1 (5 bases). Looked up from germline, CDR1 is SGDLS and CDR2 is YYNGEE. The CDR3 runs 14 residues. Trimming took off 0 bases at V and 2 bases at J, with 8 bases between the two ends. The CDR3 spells CASSVGSGNYGYTF. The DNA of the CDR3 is TGTGCCAGCAGCGTAGGGTCAGGGAACTATGGCTACACCTTC.

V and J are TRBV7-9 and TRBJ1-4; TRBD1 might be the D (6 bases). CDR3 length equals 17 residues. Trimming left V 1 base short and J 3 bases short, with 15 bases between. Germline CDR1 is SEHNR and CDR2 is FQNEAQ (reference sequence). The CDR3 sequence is CASSLEGVTGSNEKLFF. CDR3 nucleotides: TGTGCCAGCAGCTTAGAAGGGGTGACAGGATCTAATGAAAAACTGTTTTTT.

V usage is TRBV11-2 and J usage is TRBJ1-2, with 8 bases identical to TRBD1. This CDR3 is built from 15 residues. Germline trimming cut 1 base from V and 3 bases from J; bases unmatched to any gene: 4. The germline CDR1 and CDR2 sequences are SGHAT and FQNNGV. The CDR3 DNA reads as TGTGCCAGCAGCTTAGGGGGACAGGTTTACTATGGCTACACCTTC. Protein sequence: CASSLGGQVYYGYTF.

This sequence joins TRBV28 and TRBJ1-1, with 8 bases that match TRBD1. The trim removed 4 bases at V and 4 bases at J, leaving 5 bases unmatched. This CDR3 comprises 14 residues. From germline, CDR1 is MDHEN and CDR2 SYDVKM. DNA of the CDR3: TGTGCCAGCAGTTCCGCAGGGGGCGGCACTGAAGCTTTCTTT. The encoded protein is CASSSAGGGTEAFF.

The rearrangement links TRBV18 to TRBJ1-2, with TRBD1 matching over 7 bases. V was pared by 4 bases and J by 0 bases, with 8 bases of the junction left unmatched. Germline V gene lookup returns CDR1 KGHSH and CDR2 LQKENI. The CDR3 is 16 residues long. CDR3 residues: CASSRDRTTANYGYTF. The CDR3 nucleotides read TGTGCCAGCTCACGGGACAGAACCACAGCTAACTATGGCTACACCTTC.

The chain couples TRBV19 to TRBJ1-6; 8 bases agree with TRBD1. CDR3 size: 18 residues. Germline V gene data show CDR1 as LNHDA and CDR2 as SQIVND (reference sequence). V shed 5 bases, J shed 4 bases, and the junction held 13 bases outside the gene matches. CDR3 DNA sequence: TGTGCCAGTAGTTCCCCAAAAGCGACAGGGGTTTATAATTCACCCCTCCACTTT. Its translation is CASSSPKATGVYNSPLHF.

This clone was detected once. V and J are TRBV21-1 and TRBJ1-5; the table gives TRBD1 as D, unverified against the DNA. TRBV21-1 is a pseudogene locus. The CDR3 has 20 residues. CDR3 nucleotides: TGTGCCAGCAGCAAATGGGGGTGGGCCGGACAGGGAAATAGCAATCAGCCCCAGCATTTT. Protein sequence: CASSKWGWAGQGNSNQPQHF.

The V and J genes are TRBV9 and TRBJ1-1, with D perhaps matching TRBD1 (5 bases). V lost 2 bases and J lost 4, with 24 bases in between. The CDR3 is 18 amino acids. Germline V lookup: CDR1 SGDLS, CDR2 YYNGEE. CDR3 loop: CASSVGGVGTPGVTEAFF. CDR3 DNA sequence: TGTGCCAGCAGCGTCGGGGGGGTGGGCACCCCCGGAGTCACTGAAGCTTTCTTT.

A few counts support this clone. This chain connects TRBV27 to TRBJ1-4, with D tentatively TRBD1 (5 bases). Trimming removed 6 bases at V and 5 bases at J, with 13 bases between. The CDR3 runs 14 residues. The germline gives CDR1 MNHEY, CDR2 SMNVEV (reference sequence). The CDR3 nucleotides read TGTGCCAGCAGCCCCCAGGGCTCAAATGAAAAACTGTTTTTT. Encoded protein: CASSPQGSNEKLFF.

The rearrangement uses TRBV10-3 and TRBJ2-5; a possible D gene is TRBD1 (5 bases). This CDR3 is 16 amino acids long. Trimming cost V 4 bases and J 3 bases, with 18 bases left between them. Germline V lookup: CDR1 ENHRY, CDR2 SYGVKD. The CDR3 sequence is CAISVPLGRVEETQYF. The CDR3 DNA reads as TGTGCCATCAGTGTACCCCTAGGCAGGGTCGAAGAGACCCAGTACTTC.

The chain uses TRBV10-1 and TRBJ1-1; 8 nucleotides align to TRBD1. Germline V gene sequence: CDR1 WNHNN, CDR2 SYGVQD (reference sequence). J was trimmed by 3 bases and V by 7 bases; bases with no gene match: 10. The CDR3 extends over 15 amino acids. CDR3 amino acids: CASNQTGEEYTEAFF. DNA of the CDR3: TGCGCCAGCAACCAGACAGGGGAAGAGTACACTGAAGCTTTCTTT.

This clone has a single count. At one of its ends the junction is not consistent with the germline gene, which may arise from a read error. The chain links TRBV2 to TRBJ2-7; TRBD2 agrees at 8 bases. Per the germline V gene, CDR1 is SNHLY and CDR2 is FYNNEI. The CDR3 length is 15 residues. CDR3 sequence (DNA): TGTGCCAGCAGGGAAGCTAGCGGGCGATCCTACGAGCAGTACTTC. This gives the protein CASREASGRSYEQYF.

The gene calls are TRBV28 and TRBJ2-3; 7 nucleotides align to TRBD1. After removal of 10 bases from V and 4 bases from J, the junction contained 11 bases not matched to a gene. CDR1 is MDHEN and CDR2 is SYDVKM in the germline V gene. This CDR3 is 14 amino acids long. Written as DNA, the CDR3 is TGTGCCACTAAGAGGGACAGCTCGGCAGATACGCAGTATTTT. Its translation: CATKRDSSADTQYF.

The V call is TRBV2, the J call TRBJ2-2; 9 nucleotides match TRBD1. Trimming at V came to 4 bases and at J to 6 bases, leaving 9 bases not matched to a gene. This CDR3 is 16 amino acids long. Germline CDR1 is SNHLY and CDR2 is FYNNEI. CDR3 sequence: CASSVHRGLTAGELFF. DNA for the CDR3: TGTGCCAGCAGTGTGCACAGGGGGCTGACGGCCGGGGAGCTGTTTTTT.

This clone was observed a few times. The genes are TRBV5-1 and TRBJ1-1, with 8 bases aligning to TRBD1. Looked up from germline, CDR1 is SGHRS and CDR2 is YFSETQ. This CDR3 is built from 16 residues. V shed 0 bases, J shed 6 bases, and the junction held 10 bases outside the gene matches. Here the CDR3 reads CASSLAQGARFSEAFF. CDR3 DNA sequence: TGCGCCAGCAGCTTGGCCCAGGGGGCTAGGTTCTCTGAAGCTTTCTTT. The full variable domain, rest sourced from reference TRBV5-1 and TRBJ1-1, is KAGVTQTPRYLIKTRGQQVTLSCSPISGHRSVSWYQQTPGQGLQFLFEYFSETQRNKGNFPGRFSGRQFSNSRSEMNVSTLELGDSALYLCASSLAQGARFSEAFFGQGTRLTVV.

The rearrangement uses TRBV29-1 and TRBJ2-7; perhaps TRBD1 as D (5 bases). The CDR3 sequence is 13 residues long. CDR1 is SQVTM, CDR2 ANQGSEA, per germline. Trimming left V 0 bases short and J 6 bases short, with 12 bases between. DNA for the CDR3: TGCAGCGTTGAAGAAAATCAGGGTGGCGAGCAGTACTTC. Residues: CSVEENQGGEQYF.